The clone carrying this T cell receptor beta chain was detected ten times or more. Its antigen is currently unknown. This beta chain turned up in a library designed for alpha chains; as an off-target read, its abundance says little. Each TCR cDNA molecule bore a unique molecular identifier. TCRdb fed the 5' RACE reads into MiXCR, producing one record per CDR3 protein. The table lists 11,000 or so distinct CDR3 sequences, approximately 3.5% of them singletons, with around 50% in the top ten. The source of the sample is a study of spatial heterogeneity in lung cancer. Study as a whole: Raw-read counts averaged over ten per unique TCR and UMI combination.

Documented time point: sample taken at primary tumor resection. The sequenced material consisted of unsorted whole RNA from tumor, nontumor lung or frozen PBMC. The donors, around 72 patients with untreated early-stage non-small cell lung cancer, provided the samples. Study-level points and caveats: TCRs found ubiquitously expanded in tumor appeared in blood more at resection than at follow-up.

The CDR3 length is 16 residues. V was shortened by 3 bases and J by 1 base, with 13 bases between the two germline ends. The germline V gene has CDR1 KGHSH and CDR2 LQKENI. This chain links TRBV18 with TRBJ1-5; D may be TRBD1 (6 bases). The input for sequencing was PBMCs, taken at surgery. The sequence was obtained from a female donor with early-stage non-small cell lung cancer. The CDR3 protein is CASSPLKGDSNQPQHF. DNA for the CDR3: TGTGCCAGCTCACCCCTTAAGGGGGACAGCAATCAGCCCCAGCATTTT. Full variable domain (outside the CDR3, taken from reference TRBV18 and TRBJ1-5): NAGVMQNPRHLVRRRGQEARLRCSPMKGHSHVYWYRQLPEEGLKFMVYLQKENIIDESGMPKERFSAEFPKEGPSILRIQQVVRGDSAAYFCASSPLKGDSNQPQHFGDGTRLSIL.